These T cell receptor beta chains were read from a single sample in a study of OX40 agonist ivuxolimab in advanced cancers. The table came from immunoSEQ multiplex PCR; TCRdb's copy has only in-frame clones and leaves some out. The repertoire holds tens of thousands of clones, with around 92% as singletons. The sample in question was CD4+ or CD8+ T cells sorted from blood, obtained in a trial of the OX40 agonist ivuxolimab. These receptors were taken from an adult with an advanced solid tumor such as melanoma, head and neck, liver or kidney cancer. Both conserved end residues are part of each CDR3. D genes are given only for firm matches. Clone size is not always given. Where it is, it says once, few, many or a class for expanded clones.

cdr3_length	clone_size	j_call	d_call	v_call	cdr3_aa	cdr3_nt
18	NA	TRBJ1-6	TRBD1	TRBV7-2	CASSLARIGQGHNSPLHF	TGTGCCAGCAGCTTAGCAAGAATAGGACAGGGACATAATTCACCCCTCCACTTT
16	NA	TRBJ2-2	NA	TRBV7-9	CASSFSRDGNTGELFF	TGTGCCAGCAGCTTCAGCCGGGACGGAAACACCGGGGAGCTGTTTTTT
17	NA	TRBJ1-1	TRBD1	TRBV7-9	CASSLQGTGYLNTEAFF	TGTGCCAGCAGCTTACAAGGGACAGGGTATCTGAACACTGAAGCTTTCTTT
13	NA	TRBJ1-2	TRBD1	TRBV7-9	CASSSRDSYGYTF	TGTGCCAGCAGCTCCCGGGACAGCTATGGCTACACCTTC
13	NA	TRBJ2-3	NA	TRBV9	CASSAIPRDSQYF	TGTGCCAGCAGCGCGATCCCCCGGGATTCGCAGTATTTT
15	once	TRBJ2-2	NA	TRBV5-8	CASSLALGNTGELFF	TGTGCCAGCAGCTTGGCTCTGGGGAACACCGGGGAGCTGTTTTTT
14	NA	TRBJ2-1	TRBD1	TRBV9	CASSGGTGGYEQFF	TGTGCCAGCAGCGGCGGGACAGGGGGCTATGAGCAGTTCTTC
15	NA	TRBJ2-1	TRBD1	TRBV19	CASSAGQGLYNEQFF	TGTGCCAGTAGTGCCGGACAGGGACTCTACAATGAGCAGTTCTTC
14	NA	TRBJ2-1	NA	TRBV6-1	CASSATGQINEQFF	TGTGCCAGCAGCGCTACTGGACAGATAAATGAGCAGTTCTTC
15	NA	TRBJ2-5	NA	TRBV9	CASSVVGLEGETQYF	TGTGCCAGCAGCGTTGTAGGTCTAGAGGGAGAGACCCAGTACTTC
13	NA	TRBJ1-1	NA	TRBV19	CASSMLRGTEAFF	TGTGCCAGTAGTATGCTGAGGGGTACTGAAGCTTTCTTT
11	NA	TRBJ1-1	NA	TRBV29-1	CSPVAGARAFF	TGCAGTCCGGTGGCAGGGGCCCGAGCTTTCTTT
16	NA	TRBJ2-2	TRBD1	TRBV14	CASSPRRTGGKGELFF	TGTGCCAGCAGCCCTAGGAGGACAGGGGGCAAGGGGGAGCTGTTTTTT
15	NA	TRBJ2-7	TRBD2	TRBV29-1	CSVRTSGHSSYEQYF	TGCAGCGTGAGGACTAGCGGGCACAGCTCCTACGAGCAGTACTTC
17	NA	TRBJ1-3	NA	TRBV5-4	CASSPGGAAGTGNTIYF	TGTGCCAGCAGCCCGGGAGGGGCGGCAGGGACTGGAAACACCATATATTTT
13	NA	TRBJ1-2	TRBD1	TRBV29-1	CSVGQGANYGYTF	TGCAGCGTTGGACAGGGGGCGAACTATGGCTACACCTTC
16	NA	TRBJ2-3	NA	TRBV9	CASSVAQGISTDTQYF	TGTGCCAGCAGCGTAGCCCAGGGGATTAGCACAGATACGCAGTATTTT
15	NA	TRBJ1-2	TRBD1	TRBV6-5	CASSLQGALGYGYTF	TGTGCCAGCAGCCTACAGGGGGCTCTGGGGTATGGCTACACCTTC
14	NA	TRBJ1-1	TRBD1	TRBV6-1	CASSVGTGGTEAFF	TGTGCCAGCAGTGTCGGGACAGGGGGCACTGAAGCTTTCTTT
15	NA	TRBJ1-2	TRBD1	TRBV6-5	CASSQVGTGYYGYTF	TGTGCCAGCAGTCAAGTCGGGACAGGGTACTATGGCTACACCTTC
15	NA	TRBJ1-5	NA	TRBV18	CASSADSPSNQPQHF	TGTGCCAGCTCAGCGGACAGCCCTAGCAATCAGCCCCAGCATTTT
14	NA	TRBJ1-1	NA	TRBV18	CASSPPGPNTEAFF	TGTGCCAGCTCCCCACCCGGGCCAAACACTGAAGCTTTCTTT
14	NA	TRBJ2-7	NA	TRBV5-1	CASSPGPSSYEQYF	TGCGCCAGCAGCCCGGGACCTAGCTCCTACGAGCAGTACTTC
15	once	TRBJ2-3	NA	TRBV10-2	CAPVSTGCGTDTQYF	TGCGCCCCCGTGAGTACCGGGTGCGGCACAGATACGCAGTATTTT
14	NA	TRBJ1-4	NA	TRBV5-1	CASSLAYTNEKLFF	TGCGCCAGCAGCTTAGCTTACACAAATGAAAAACTGTTTTTT
15	NA	TRBJ2-1	NA	TRBV2	CARHPTTGGGDEQFF	TGTGCCAGGCATCCGACCACAGGGGGGGGCGATGAGCAGTTCTTC
18	NA	TRBJ2-7	TRBD2	TRBV30	CAWSVGPLLTSGGGEQYF	TGTGCCTGGAGTGTAGGGCCCCTTTTGACTAGCGGGGGTGGGGAGCAGTACTTC
17	NA	TRBJ2-5	NA	TRBV18	CASSPNGGGGHKETQYF	TGTGCCAGCTCACCGAACGGAGGGGGGGGCCACAAAGAGACCCAGTACTTC
14	NA	TRBJ1-1	TRBD1	TRBV11-1	CASSFRQGNTEAFF	TGTGCCAGCAGCTTTAGACAGGGGAACACTGAAGCTTTCTTT
13	NA	TRBJ2-6	NA	TRBV19	CASTGSGANVLTF	TGTGCCAGTACCGGGTCTGGGGCCAACGTCCTGACTTTC
15	once	TRBJ2-3	TRBD1	TRBV5-6	CASSLQGAYADTQYF	TGTGCCAGCAGCTTACAGGGGGCCTACGCAGATACGCAGTATTTT
13	few	TRBJ1-2	NA	TRBV11-1	CASSLEGAYGYTF	TGTGCCAGCAGCTTAGAGGGTGCCTATGGCTACACCTTC
15	NA	TRBJ2-7	TRBD1	TRBV2	CASRGQVISSYEQYF	TGTGCCAGCAGAGGACAGGTTATTAGCTCCTACGAGCAGTACTTC
14	NA	TRBJ2-7	TRBD1	TRBV6-5	CASSMGQGIYEQYF	TGTGCCAGCAGTATGGGACAGGGGATATACGAGCAGTACTTC
13	NA	TRBJ2-7	NA	TRBV7-9	CASSPAGPYEQYF	TGTGCCAGCAGCCCGGCGGGACCCTACGAGCAGTACTTC
17	NA	TRBJ2-5	NA	TRBV6-1	CASSEFGQGGVGETQYF	TGTGCCAGCAGTGAATTTGGACAGGGAGGGGTAGGGGAGACCCAGTACTTC
15	NA	TRBJ1-3	NA	TRBV19	CASTPVHSSGNTIYF	TGTGCCAGTACCCCGGTGCATAGCTCTGGAAACACCATATATTTT
12	NA	TRBJ2-5	NA	TRBV2	CASNPSVETQYF	TGTGCCAGCAACCCTAGCGTAGAGACCCAGTACTTC
16	NA	TRBJ1-2	TRBD1	TRBV5-1	CASSLGDRGGGYGYTF	TGCGCCAGCAGCTTAGGGGACAGGGGAGGAGGCTATGGCTACACCTTC
15	NA	TRBJ2-2	NA	TRBV5-1	CASSSKQVNTGELFF	TGCGCCAGCAGCTCGAAACAGGTGAACACCGGGGAGCTGTTTTTT
17	once	TRBJ2-7	TRBD1	TRBV6-1	CASSALKPGQGAHEQYF	TGTGCCAGCAGTGCCTTAAAGCCGGGACAGGGAGCCCACGAGCAGTACTTC
13	NA	TRBJ2-5	TRBD1	TRBV29-1	CSVEGGQGKTQYF	TGCAGCGTTGAGGGGGGACAGGGGAAGACCCAGTACTTC
12	once	TRBJ2-5	NA	TRBV6-6	CASSRVGETQYF	TGTGCCAGCAGTAGAGTAGGAGAGACCCAGTACTTC
17	NA	TRBJ1-3	NA	TRBV19	CASSISALGGSGNTIYF	TGTGCCAGTAGTATATCGGCCTTAGGAGGTTCTGGAAACACCATATATTTT